The clone carrying this T cell receptor (beta chain) was detected only a few times. Antigen unknown. Patients who had autoimmune disease history or got systemic immunosuppression were left out. The data were taken from a study of OX40 agonist ivuxolimab in advanced cancers. Trimming removed 3 bases from V and 6 bases from J; junction bases left unmatched: 8. The CDR3 spans 15 residues. Germline V gene sequence: CDR1 LNHNV, CDR2 YYDKDF (reference sequence). Findings and limits, study-wide: In CD8+ T cells, expanded clones were on average more numerous than in CD4+.

Generated by immunoSEQ multiplex PCR, the TCRdb table keeps only in-frame clones and is missing some. The data hold roughly 13,000 clones, with over 75% observed a single time. The TCR sequence derives from an adult with an advanced solid tumor such as melanoma, head and neck, liver or kidney cancer. The chain couples TRBV15 to TRBJ2-1; 7 nucleotides line up with TRBD1. The sequenced sample was CD4+ or CD8+ T cells sorted from blood, obtained in a trial of the OX40 agonist ivuxolimab. CDR3 bases: TGTGCCACCAGCAGCCTCCACACAGGGGCCAATGAGCAGTTCTTC. It yields the protein CATSSLHTGANEQFF.